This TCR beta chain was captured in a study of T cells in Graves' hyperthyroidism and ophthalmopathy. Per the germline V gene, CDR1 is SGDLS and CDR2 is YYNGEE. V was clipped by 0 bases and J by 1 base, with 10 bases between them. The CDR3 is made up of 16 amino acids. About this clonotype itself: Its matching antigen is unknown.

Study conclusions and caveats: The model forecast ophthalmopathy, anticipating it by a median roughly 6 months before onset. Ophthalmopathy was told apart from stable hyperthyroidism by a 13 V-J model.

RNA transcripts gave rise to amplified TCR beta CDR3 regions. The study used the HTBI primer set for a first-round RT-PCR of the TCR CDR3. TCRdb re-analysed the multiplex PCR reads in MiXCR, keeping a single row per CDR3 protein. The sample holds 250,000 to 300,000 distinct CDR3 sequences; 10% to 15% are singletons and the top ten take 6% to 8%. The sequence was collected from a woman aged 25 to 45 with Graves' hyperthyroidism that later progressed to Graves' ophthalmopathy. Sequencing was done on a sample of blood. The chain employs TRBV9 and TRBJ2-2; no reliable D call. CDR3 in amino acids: CASSVGAEQNTGELFF. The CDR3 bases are TGTGCCAGCAGCGTAGGTGCGGAGCAGAACACCGGGGAGCTGTTTTTT.